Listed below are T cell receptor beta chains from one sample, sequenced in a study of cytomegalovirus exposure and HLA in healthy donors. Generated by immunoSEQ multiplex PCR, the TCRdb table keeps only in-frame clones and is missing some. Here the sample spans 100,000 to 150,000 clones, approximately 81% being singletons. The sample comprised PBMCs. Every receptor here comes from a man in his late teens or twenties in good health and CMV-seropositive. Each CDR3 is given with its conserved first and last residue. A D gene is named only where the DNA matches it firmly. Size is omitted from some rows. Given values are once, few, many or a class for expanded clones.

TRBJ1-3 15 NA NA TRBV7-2 CASSLVGEAGNTIYF TGTGCCAGCAGCTTAGTTGGGGAGGCTGGAAACACCATATATTTT
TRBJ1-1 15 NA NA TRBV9 CASSDPHGVDTEAFF TGTGCCAGCAGCGACCCCCACGGTGTTGACACTGAAGCTTTCTTT
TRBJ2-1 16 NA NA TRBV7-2 CASSLVREESYNEQFF TGTGCCAGCAGCTTAGTCAGGGAGGAATCCTACAATGAGCAGTTCTTC
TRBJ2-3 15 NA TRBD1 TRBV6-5 CASSWDSYYTDTQYF TGTGCCAGCAGTTGGGACAGCTATTACACAGATACGCAGTATTTT
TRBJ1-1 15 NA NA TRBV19 CASSRRGGTNTEAFF TGTGCCAGTAGTCGCCGGGGGGGGACGAACACTGAAGCTTTCTTT
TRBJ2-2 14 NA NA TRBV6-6 CASFRSTATGELFF TGTGCCAGCTTCAGGTCAACCGCCACCGGGGAGCTGTTTTTT
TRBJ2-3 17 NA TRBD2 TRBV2 CASSGARAGGLGDTQYF TGTGCCAGCAGTGGGGCCCGAGCGGGGGGGCTTGGAGATACGCAGTATTTT
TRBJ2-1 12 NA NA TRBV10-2 CASSDRNNEQFF TGCGCCAGCAGTGACAGAAACAATGAGCAGTTCTTC
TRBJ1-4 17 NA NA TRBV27 CASRPPGGGLSNEKLFF TGTGCCAGCAGACCCCCGGGGGGGGGTCTTTCTAATGAAAAACTGTTTTTT
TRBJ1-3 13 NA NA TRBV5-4 CASSFRGGNTIYF TGTGCCAGCAGCTTCCGGGGGGGAAACACCATATATTTT
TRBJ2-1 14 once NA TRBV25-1 CASRTGSSYNEQFF TGTGCCAGCAGGACGGGGAGCTCCTACAATGAGCAGTTCTTC
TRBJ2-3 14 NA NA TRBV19 CASTPPGGKDTQYF TGTGCCAGTACCCCTCCGGGGGGCAAGGATACGCAGTATTTT
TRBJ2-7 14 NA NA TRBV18 CASSPPVRTDEQYF TGTGCCAGCTCACCACCGGTCAGAACCGACGAGCAGTACTTC
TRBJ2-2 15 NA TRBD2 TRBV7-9 CASSLAGLAGRGLFF TGTGCCAGCAGCTTAGCGGGCCTAGCGGGAAGAGGTCTGTTTTTT
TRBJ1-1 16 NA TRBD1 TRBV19 CASSLAPTGGFAEAFF TGTGCCAGTAGTTTAGCCCCGACAGGGGGGTTTGCTGAAGCTTTCTTT
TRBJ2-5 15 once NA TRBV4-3 CASSQDKGRGETQYF TGCGCCAGCAGCCAAGATAAGGGCAGGGGAGAGACCCAGTACTTC
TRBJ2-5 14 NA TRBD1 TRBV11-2 CASSGTGGRETQYF TGTGCCAGCAGCGGGACAGGGGGACGAGAGACCCAGTACTTC
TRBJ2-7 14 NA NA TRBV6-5 CASGVGGTGYEQYF TGTGCCAGCGGGGTTGGCGGGACCGGCTACGAGCAGTACTTC
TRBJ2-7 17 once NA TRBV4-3 CASSQVLGPSGAYEQYF TGCGCCAGCAGCCAAGTGTTGGGGCCGTCGGGCGCCTACGAGCAGTACTTC
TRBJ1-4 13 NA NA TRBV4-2 CASSLADNEKLFF TGTGCCAGCAGCCTGGCGGATAATGAAAAACTGTTTTTT
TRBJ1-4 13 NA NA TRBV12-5 CASGSSGGEKLFF TGTGCTAGTGGTTCCTCGGGTGGGGAAAAACTGTTTTTT
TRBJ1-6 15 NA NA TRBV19 CASSIPGGNNSPLHF TGTGCCAGTAGTATACCGGGGGGCAATAATTCACCCCTCCACTTT
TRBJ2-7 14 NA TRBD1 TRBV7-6 CASSLGDRVYEQYF TGTGCCAGCAGCTTAGGGGACAGAGTCTACGAGCAGTACTTC
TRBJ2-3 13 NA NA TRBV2 CAVTGGPTDTQYF TGTGCCGTAACCGGGGGGCCTACAGATACGCAGTATTTT
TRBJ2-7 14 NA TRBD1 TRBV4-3 CASSHRDSSYEQYF TGCGCCAGCAGCCACCGGGACAGCTCCTACGAGCAGTACTTC
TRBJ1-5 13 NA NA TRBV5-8 CASSPEIAQPQHF TGTGCCAGCAGCCCTGAGATTGCTCAGCCCCAGCATTTT
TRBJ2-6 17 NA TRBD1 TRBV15 CATNSGTGGSGANVLTF TGTGCCACCAATTCGGGGACAGGGGGATCTGGGGCCAACGTCCTGACTTTC
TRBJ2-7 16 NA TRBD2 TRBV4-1 CASSELAGAEGYEQYF TGCGCCAGCAGCGAACTAGCGGGAGCCGAAGGTTACGAGCAGTACTTC
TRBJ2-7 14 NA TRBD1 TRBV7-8 CASSLGTATYEQYF TGTGCCAGCAGCTTGGGGACAGCCACCTACGAGCAGTACTTC
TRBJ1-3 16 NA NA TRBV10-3 CAISEPDGGSGNTIYF TGTGCCATCAGTGAGCCGGACGGGGGGAGTGGAAACACCATATATTTT
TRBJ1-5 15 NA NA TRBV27 CASSPGGSSNQPQHF TGTGCCAGCAGTCCCGGGGGAAGCTCAAATCAGCCCCAGCATTTT
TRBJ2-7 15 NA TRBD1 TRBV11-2 CASSHDRAGGYEQYF TGTGCCAGCAGTCACGACAGGGCTGGGGGTTACGAGCAGTACTTC
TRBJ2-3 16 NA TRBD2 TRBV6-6 CASRKETSGGTDTQYF TGTGCCAGCAGAAAGGAGACTAGCGGGGGCACAGATACGCAGTATTTT
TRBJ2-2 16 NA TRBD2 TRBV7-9 CASSPQLAWDTGELFF TGTGCCAGCAGCCCACAACTAGCGTGGGATACCGGGGAGCTGTTTTTT
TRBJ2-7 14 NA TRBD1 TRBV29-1 CSGLSGTGPYEQYF TGCAGCGGACTTTCCGGGACAGGGCCCTACGAGCAGTACTTC
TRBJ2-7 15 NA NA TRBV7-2 CASSGRASLLGEQYF TGTGCCAGCAGCGGCAGGGCATCCCTTTTGGGGGAGCAGTACTTC
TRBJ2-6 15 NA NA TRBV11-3 CASSSGDSGANVLTF TGTGCCAGCAGCTCGGGGGACTCTGGGGCCAACGTCCTGACTTTC
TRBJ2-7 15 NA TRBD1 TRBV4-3 CASSQRTGGIDEQYF TGCGCCAGCAGCCAACGCACAGGGGGCATCGACGAGCAGTACTTC
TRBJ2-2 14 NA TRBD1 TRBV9 CASSRDRGSGELFF TGTGCCAGCAGCCGGGACAGGGGGTCTGGGGAGCTGTTTTTT
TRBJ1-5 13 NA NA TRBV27 CASRDSQDQPQHF TGTGCCAGCAGAGACAGCCAGGATCAGCCCCAGCATTTT
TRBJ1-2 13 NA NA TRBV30 CAWREEVVYGYTF TGTGCCTGGAGAGAGGAGGTGGTGTATGGCTACACCTTC
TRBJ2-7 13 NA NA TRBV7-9 CASSLRGSYEQYF TGTGCCAGCAGCCTCAGGGGCTCCTACGAGCAGTACTTC